Listed below are T cell receptor beta chains from one sample, sequenced in a study of graft-versus-host responses after intestinal transplantation. Clones were sequenced by immunoSEQ multiplex PCR, and TCRdb holds only the in-frame ones, with some missing. The sample comprises 80,000 to 90,000 clones, roughly 88% of which are singletons, and approximately 0.11% rests with the top ten. Antigens of these TCRs are unknown. The source was unstimulated CD4+ T cells sorted from spleen or lymph node cells, collected before intestinal transplant. The receptors come from a human donor who received an intestinal transplant. Each CDR3 is given with its conserved first and last residue. A D gene is named only where the DNA matches it firmly. Clone sizes are given selectively: once, few, many, or a class where the clone is expanded.

.	TRBJ2-4	TRBV12-5	.	TGTGCTAGTGGTTTCACAGGTGACTTAGCCAAAAACATTCAGTACTTC	CASGFTGDLAKNIQYF
.	TRBJ1-5	TRBV19	.	TGTGCCAGTAAGTTGGAGTCAGGGTCAGGCTCCAATCAGCCCCAGCATTTT	CASKLESGSGSNQPQHF
.	TRBJ1-1	TRBV9	.	TGTGCCAGCAGCCCGGGGACATGGTCGGACACTGAAGCTTTCTTT	CASSPGTWSDTEAFF
.	TRBJ2-7	TRBV11-2	.	TGTGCCAGCAGCTCGAATACAGGTTACGAGCAGTACTTC	CASSSNTGYEQYF
.	TRBJ2-2	TRBV18	.	TGTGCCAGCTCATATTCACAGGGAAACGCCGGGGAGCTGTTTTTT	CASSYSQGNAGELFF
once	TRBJ1-5	TRBV2	.	TGTGCCAGCAGCGAGGGACACCTCAATCAGCCCCAGCATTTT	CASSEGHLNQPQHF
.	TRBJ2-1	TRBV7-7	TRBD1	TGTGCTAGCAGCTACAGGGGCCTCTTGGATGAGCAGTTCTTC	CASSYRGLLDEQFF
.	TRBJ2-3	TRBV5-1	.	TGCGCCAGCAGCTTCGACAGAGATACGCAGTATTTT	CASSFDRDTQYF
.	TRBJ2-6	TRBV6-5	.	TGTGCCAGCAGTTCCCCCCAGTACTCTGGGGCCAACGTCCTGACTTTC	CASSSPQYSGANVLTF
.	TRBJ1-6	TRBV6-6	TRBD1	TGTGCCAGCAGAGGTTCGGGACAGGGGCTGCCCACCCTCCACTTT	CASRGSGQGLPTLHF
.	TRBJ2-7	TRBV6-6	.	TGTGCCAGCAGTTGGTCGGGGTTTAACGAGCAGTACTTC	CASSWSGFNEQYF
.	TRBJ1-2	TRBV7-2	.	TGTGCCAGCGACCAGGGCGGATGGGTAGATGGCTACACCTTC	CASDQGGWVDGYTF
once	TRBJ2-3	TRBV5-6	.	TGTGCCAGCAGCTTGGTTGGGGGGGGCCGCACAGATACGCAGTATTTT	CASSLVGGGRTDTQYF
.	TRBJ1-1	TRBV19	TRBD1	TGTGCCAGTAGTCAGTACAGGGGGCCTCTTGAAGCTTTCTTT	CASSQYRGPLEAFF
.	TRBJ2-2	TRBV27	TRBD2	TGTGCCAGCAGTTTATGGGGACTAGCGGGGGTGGGGGGCACCGGGGAGCTGTTTTTT	CASSLWGLAGVGGTGELFF
.	TRBJ2-5	TRBV7-3	TRBD1	TGTGCCAGCAGCTTAGCAGGGGGCTACCAAGAGACCCAGTACTTC	CASSLAGGYQETQYF
.	TRBJ2-1	TRBV5-6	TRBD2	TGTGCCAGCAGCTTTACTAGCGGTACCTACAATGAGCAGTTCTTC	CASSFTSGTYNEQFF
once	TRBJ1-4	TRBV5-1	.	TGCGCCAGCAGCCCCGGGGGAGGGAATGAAAAACTGTTTTTT	CASSPGGGNEKLFF
.	TRBJ1-2	TRBV21-1	.	TGTGCCAGCAGCAAAGCGCTTTGTGGGCTGCGGGCCCGAGTTGGCTACACCTTC	CASSKALCGLRARVGYTF
.	TRBJ2-6	TRBV7-9	.	TGTGCCAGCACCCCCCGCCAGGGCCTGGGGGCCAACGTCCTGACTTTC	CASTPRQGLGANVLTF
.	TRBJ2-1	TRBV19	.	TGTGCCAGTAGTAGAAGCGGTGGGGAGCAGTTCTTC	CASSRSGGEQFF
.	TRBJ1-4	TRBV27	TRBD1	TGTGCCAGCAGCCGACAGGGAGGCGGCTTTGGTGCAACTAATGAAAAACTGTTTTTT	CASSRQGGGFGATNEKLFF
.	TRBJ2-7	TRBV6-1	.	TGTGCCAGCAGTGGCGGTGGTCTAACCTACGAGCAGTACTTC	CASSGGGLTYEQYF
.	TRBJ1-4	TRBV19	.	TGTGCCAGTAGTATAGATCCTCAGGGGATCGAAGAAAAACTGTTTTTT	CASSIDPQGIEEKLFF
.	TRBJ1-2	TRBV4-1	.	TGCGCCAGCAGCTTTGGACAGAACTATGGCTACACCTTC	CASSFGQNYGYTF
.	TRBJ1-2	TRBV5-4	TRBD1	TGTGCCAGCAGTCGACAGGGAAAAGAGAATGGCTACACCTTC	CASSRQGKENGYTF
few	TRBJ1-4	TRBV5-4	.	TGTGCCAGCAGAGAACAGGGATCGACTAATGAAAAACTGTTTTTT	CASREQGSTNEKLFF
once	TRBJ2-2	TRBV11-3	TRBD2	TGTGCCAGCAGCTTAGGGGGACTAGCGGGCACCGGGGAGCTGTTTTTT	CASSLGGLAGTGELFF
.	TRBJ2-7	TRBV27	TRBD1	TGTGCCAGCAGTCCCGAAGGCGGAGGACAGGGGCGAAGGTACGAGCAGTACTTC	CASSPEGGGQGRRYEQYF
.	TRBJ2-3	TRBV6-5	TRBD2	TGTGCCAGCAGTGCCTGGGGGGGTACGCAGTATTTT	CASSAWGGTQYF
once	TRBJ1-1	TRBV11-1	TRBD1	TGTGCCAGCACCCAGACGTTAGGGGGCAACACTGAAGCTTTCTTT	CASTQTLGGNTEAFF
.	TRBJ2-7	TRBV15	.	TGTGCCACCAGCAGGGACTTCTCGGACTACGAGCAGTACTTC	CATSRDFSDYEQYF
.	TRBJ2-1	TRBV19	TRBD2	TGTGCCACTGAAGTAGCGGGGGGTTACAATGAGCAGTTCTTC	CATEVAGGYNEQFF
.	TRBJ1-3	TRBV10-3	.	TGTGCCATCAGCGGGGGGGGAAACACCATATATTTT	CAISGGGNTIYF
.	TRBJ1-3	TRBV19	.	TGTGCCAGTAGTACCTGGGGCGGACGAAACTCTGGAAACACCATATATTTT	CASSTWGGRNSGNTIYF
.	TRBJ2-7	TRBV5-6	.	TGTGCCAGCAGAATTTCGGGACAAAACTACGAGCAGTACTTC	CASRISGQNYEQYF
.	TRBJ2-4	TRBV5-1	.	TGCGCCAGCAGCCGGGACGGAGGGGTGGAAAACATTCAGTACTTC	CASSRDGGVENIQYF
once	TRBJ2-7	TRBV6-1	.	TGTGCCAGCAGTGAAGCAGGGGTTCCCCCCTACGAGCAGTACTTC	CASSEAGVPPYEQYF
few	TRBJ2-6	TRBV5-8	.	TGTGCCAGCAGTGACATCTCTGGGGCCAACGTCCTGACTTTC	CASSDISGANVLTF
once	TRBJ1-5	TRBV12-5	.	TGTGCTAGTGGTTTGGTATTGGGCTTGGGCCGCGAGCACGGTCAGCCCCAGCATTTT	CASGLVLGLGREHGQPQHF
.	TRBJ2-7	TRBV7-8	.	TGTGCCAGCAGCTTAAAGGGCAGGACATCCACCTACGAGCAGTACTTC	CASSLKGRTSTYEQYF
.	TRBJ2-6	TRBV19	TRBD2	TGTGCCAGTAGTATTTTCGGGGGGACTGGGGCCAACGTCCTGACTTTC	CASSIFGGTGANVLTF
.	TRBJ2-5	TRBV7-9	.	TGTGCCAGCAACTCCCTCGATAGGGGGACCCAGTACTTC	CASNSLDRGTQYF
.	TRBJ2-7	TRBV5-8	.	TGTGCCAGCAGCTGGTGGACTTTGAGCTCCTACGAGCAGTACTTC	CASSWWTLSSYEQYF
.	TRBJ1-3	TRBV5-8	.	TGTGCCAGCAGCTTGGCTCCCGGGTCTGGAAACACCATATATTTT	CASSLAPGSGNTIYF
.	TRBJ1-6	TRBV18	.	TGTGCCAGCTCAACTACAGGGCAGGGGTCACCCCTCCACTTT	CASSTTGQGSPLHF